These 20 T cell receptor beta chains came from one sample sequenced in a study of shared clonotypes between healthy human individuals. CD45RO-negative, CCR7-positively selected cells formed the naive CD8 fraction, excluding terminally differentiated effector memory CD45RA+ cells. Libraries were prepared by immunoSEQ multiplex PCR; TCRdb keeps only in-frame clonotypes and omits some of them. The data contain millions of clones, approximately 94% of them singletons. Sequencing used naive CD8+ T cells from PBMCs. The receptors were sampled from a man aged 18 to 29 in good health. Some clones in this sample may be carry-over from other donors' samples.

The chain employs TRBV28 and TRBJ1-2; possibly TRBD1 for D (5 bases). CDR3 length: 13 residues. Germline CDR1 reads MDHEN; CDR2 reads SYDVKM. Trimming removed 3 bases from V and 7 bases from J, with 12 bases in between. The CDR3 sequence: CASSFGQGFGYTF. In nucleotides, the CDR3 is TGTGCCAGCAGTTTCGGCCAGGGCTTTGGCTACACCTTC.

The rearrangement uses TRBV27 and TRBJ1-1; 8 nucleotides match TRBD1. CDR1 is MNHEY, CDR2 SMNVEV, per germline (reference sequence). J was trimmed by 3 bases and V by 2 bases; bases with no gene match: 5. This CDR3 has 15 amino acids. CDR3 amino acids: CASSLVWGQDTEAFF. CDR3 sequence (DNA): TGTGCCAGCAGTTTAGTTTGGGGACAGGACACTGAAGCTTTCTTT.

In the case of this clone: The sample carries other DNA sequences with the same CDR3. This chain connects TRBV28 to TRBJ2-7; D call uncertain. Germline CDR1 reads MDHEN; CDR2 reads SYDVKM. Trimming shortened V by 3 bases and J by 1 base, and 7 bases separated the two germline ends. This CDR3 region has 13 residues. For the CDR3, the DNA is TGTGCCAGCAGTTTGCTGGGGTCCTACGAGCAGTACTTC. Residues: CASSLLGSYEQYF.

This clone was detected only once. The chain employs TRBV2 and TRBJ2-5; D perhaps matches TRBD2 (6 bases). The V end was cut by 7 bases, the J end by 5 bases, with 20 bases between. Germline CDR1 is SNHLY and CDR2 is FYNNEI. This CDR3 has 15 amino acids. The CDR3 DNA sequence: TGTGCCAGCACCCCGGGGGAGTCGGGATGGGAGACCCAGTACTTC. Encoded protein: CASTPGESGWETQYF.

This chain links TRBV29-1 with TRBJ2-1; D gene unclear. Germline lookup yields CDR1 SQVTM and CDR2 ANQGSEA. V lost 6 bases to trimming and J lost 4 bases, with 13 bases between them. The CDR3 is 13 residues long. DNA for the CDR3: TGCAGCGTGTGGACCGCACTTTACAATGAGCAGTTCTTC. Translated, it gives CSVWTALYNEQFF.

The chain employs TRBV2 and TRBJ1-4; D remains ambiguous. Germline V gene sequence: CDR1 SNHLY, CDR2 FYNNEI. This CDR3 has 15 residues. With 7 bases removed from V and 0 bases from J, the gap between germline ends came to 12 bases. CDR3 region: CASKIRPATNEKLFF. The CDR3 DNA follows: TGTGCCAGCAAAATCCGGCCTGCAACTAATGAAAAACTGTTTTTT.

The CDR3 DNA follows: TGTGCCAGCAGCTTAGCCTTTACAGCACCTATTGTAGCCAAAAACATTCAGTACTTC. As protein: CASSLAFTAPIVAKNIQYF. The chain carries TRBV11-2 and TRBJ2-4; D gene unclear. The length of the CDR3 is 19 residues. Germline assignment: CDR1 SGHAT and CDR2 FQNNGV. With 1 base removed from V and 0 bases from J, the gap between germline ends came to 19 bases.

The CDR3 region is CASTGRGGRRNTEAFF. Here the CDR3 DNA reads TGTGCCAGTACCGGACGCGGGGGGCGTAGGAACACTGAAGCTTTCTTT. The V gene is TRBV19, the J gene TRBJ1-1, with D perhaps matching TRBD1 (6 bases). Per the germline V gene, CDR1 is LNHDA and CDR2 is SQIVND (reference sequence). V was clipped by 7 bases and J by 1 base, with 19 bases between them. The CDR3 extends over 16 amino acids.

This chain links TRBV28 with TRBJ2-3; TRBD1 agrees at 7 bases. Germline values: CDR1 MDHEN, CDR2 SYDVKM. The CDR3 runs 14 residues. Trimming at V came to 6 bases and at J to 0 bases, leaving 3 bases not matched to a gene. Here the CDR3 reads CASRTGASTDTQYF. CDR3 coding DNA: TGTGCCAGCAGAACAGGGGCAAGCACAGATACGCAGTATTTT.

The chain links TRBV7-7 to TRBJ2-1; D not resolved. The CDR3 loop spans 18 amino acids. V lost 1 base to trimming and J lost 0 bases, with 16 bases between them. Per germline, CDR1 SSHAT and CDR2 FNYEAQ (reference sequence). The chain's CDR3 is CASSLGLPHQSSYNEQFF. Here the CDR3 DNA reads TGTGCCAGCAGCTTAGGTTTGCCTCACCAGAGCTCCTACAATGAGCAGTTCTTC.

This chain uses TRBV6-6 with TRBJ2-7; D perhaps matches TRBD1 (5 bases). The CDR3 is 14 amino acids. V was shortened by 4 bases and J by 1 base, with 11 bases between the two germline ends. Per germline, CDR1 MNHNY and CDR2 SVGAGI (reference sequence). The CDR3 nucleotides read TGTGCCAGCAGTTCCCAATCAGGGTCCTACGAGCAGTACTTC. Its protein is CASSSQSGSYEQYF.

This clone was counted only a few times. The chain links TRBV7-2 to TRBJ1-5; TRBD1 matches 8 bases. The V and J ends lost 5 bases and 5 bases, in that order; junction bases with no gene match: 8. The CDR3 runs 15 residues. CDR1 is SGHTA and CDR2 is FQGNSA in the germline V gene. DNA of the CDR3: TGTGCCAGCAGCCTAGACAGGGGAAGGGATCAGCCCCAGCATTTT. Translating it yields CASSLDRGRDQPQHF.

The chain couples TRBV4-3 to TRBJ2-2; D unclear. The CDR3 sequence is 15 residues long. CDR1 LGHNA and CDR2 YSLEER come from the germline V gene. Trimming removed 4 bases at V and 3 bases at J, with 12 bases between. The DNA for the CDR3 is TGCGCCAGCAGCCCACTCCTCGTCGACACCGGGGAGCTGTTTTTT. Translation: CASSPLLVDTGELFF.

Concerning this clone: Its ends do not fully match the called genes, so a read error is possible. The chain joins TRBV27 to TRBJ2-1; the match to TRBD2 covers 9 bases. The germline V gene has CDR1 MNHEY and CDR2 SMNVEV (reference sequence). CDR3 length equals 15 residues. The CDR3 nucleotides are TGTGCCAGCAGTCCCGGGACTAGCCCCTACTATGAGCAGTTCTTC. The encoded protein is CASSPGTSPYYEQFF.

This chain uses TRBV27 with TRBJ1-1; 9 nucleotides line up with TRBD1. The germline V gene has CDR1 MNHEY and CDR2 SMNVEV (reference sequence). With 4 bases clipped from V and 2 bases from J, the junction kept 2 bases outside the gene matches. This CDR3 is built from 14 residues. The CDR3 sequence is CASSWTGANTEAFF. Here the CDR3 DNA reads TGTGCCAGCAGTTGGACAGGGGCAAACACTGAAGCTTTCTTT.

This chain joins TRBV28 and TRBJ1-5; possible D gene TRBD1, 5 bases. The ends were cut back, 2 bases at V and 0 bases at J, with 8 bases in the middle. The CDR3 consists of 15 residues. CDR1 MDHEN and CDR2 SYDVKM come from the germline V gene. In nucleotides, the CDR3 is TGTGCCAGCAGTTTAGTGACAGATAGCAATCAGCCCCAGCATTTT. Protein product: CASSLVTDSNQPQHF. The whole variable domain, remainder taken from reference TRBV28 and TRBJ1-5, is DVKVTQSSRYLVKRTGEKVFLECVQDMDHENMFWYRQDPGLGLRLIYFSYDVKMKEKGDIPEGYSVSREKKERFSLILESASTNQTSMYLCASSLVTDSNQPQHFGDGTRLSIL.

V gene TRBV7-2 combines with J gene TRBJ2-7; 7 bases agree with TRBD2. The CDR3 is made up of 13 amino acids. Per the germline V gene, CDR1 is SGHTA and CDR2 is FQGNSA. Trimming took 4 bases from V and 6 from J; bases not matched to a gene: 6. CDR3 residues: CASSYGGGREQYF. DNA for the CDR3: TGTGCCAGCAGCTACGGGGGAGGGCGCGAGCAGTACTTC.

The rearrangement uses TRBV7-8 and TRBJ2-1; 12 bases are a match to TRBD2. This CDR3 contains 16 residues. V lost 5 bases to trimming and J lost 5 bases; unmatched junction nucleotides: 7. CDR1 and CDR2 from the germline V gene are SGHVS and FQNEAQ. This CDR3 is CASSIGLAGIDNEQFF. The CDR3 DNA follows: TGTGCCAGCAGCATAGGACTAGCGGGAATTGACAATGAGCAGTTCTTC.

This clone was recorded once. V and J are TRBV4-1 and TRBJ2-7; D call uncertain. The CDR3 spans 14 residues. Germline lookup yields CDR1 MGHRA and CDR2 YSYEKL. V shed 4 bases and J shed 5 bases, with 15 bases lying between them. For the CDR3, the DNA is TGCGCCAGCAGCCTGGGCCTTGGGTGGGACGAGCAGTACTTC. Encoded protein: CASSLGLGWDEQYF.

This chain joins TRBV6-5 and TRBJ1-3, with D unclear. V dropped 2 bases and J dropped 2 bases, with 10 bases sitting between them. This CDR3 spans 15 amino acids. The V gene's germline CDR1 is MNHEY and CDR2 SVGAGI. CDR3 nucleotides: TGTGCCAGCAGTTACGACCAAAGGCCTGGAAACACCATATATTTT. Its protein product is CASSYDQRPGNTIYF.